One sample yielded the 29 T cell receptor beta chains listed below, sequenced in a study of shared clonotypes between healthy human individuals. Data came from immunoSEQ multiplex PCR; TCRdb stores just in-frame clones and leaves some out. The data hold 2.3 million or so clones, with just over 90% observed a single time. The sample comprised naive CD4+ T cells from PBMCs. The subset: CD45RA+ positively selected. The receptors shown here come from a young man in good health. Some clones in this sample may be carry-over from other donors' samples.

The rearrangement uses TRBV9 and TRBJ2-6; tentative D call: TRBD2 (5 bases). V was cut by 0 bases and J by 0 bases, with 16 bases left in between. This CDR3 spans 19 amino acids. CDR1 and CDR2 from the germline V gene are SGDLS and YYNGEE. CDR3 sequence: CASSVEGIGLNSGANVLTF. The CDR3 nucleotides are TGTGCCAGCAGCGTAGAGGGTATCGGACTTAACTCTGGGGCCAACGTCCTGACTTTC.

This chain links TRBV23-1 with TRBJ2-7; D might be TRBD1 (5 bases). TRBV23-1 is an ORF; its function is uncertain. The length of the CDR3 is 14 residues. V lost 4 bases and J lost 3, with 13 bases in between. CDR3 region: CASSPQGAVYEQYF. DNA for the CDR3: TGCGCCAGCAGTCCCCAAGGGGCGGTCTACGAGCAGTACTTC.

Points on this clone: This same CDR3 is encoded by further DNA sequences in the sample. This rearrangement joins TRBV4-1 to TRBJ2-1; D not certain. This CDR3 contains 16 residues. The V and J ends lost 2 bases and 1 base respectively, with 12 bases between them. The germline gives CDR1 MGHRA, CDR2 YSYEKL. CDR3 region: CASSQPTRGSYNEQFF. In nucleotides, the CDR3 is TGCGCCAGCAGCCAACCCACGAGAGGTTCCTACAATGAGCAGTTCTTC.

The rearrangement joins TRBV6-4 to TRBJ2-5; 10 bases line up with TRBD2. Trimming at V came to 9 bases and at J to 4 bases, leaving 5 bases not matched to a gene. From germline, CDR1 is MRHNA and CDR2 SNTAGT. CDR3 length equals 13 residues. This CDR3 reads CARESGRAETQYF. CDR3 nucleotides: TGTGCCAGGGAAAGCGGGAGGGCAGAGACCCAGTACTTC.

The chain combines TRBV27 with TRBJ2-7, with D perhaps TRBD2 (6 bases). Germline values: CDR1 MNHEY, CDR2 SMNVEV (reference sequence). The CDR3 extends over 16 amino acids. V shed 5 bases and J shed 3 bases, with 20 bases lying between them. The CDR3 sequence is CASSPRLGRADYEQYF. The CDR3 nucleotides read TGTGCCAGCAGTCCTCGACTCGGGAGAGCGGACTACGAGCAGTACTTC.

The gene calls are TRBV19 and TRBJ2-1; 8 positions match TRBD2. The CDR3 sequence is 17 residues long. The junction had 14 bases not matched to a gene; V was cut back by 5 bases and J by 5 bases. The germline V gene encodes CDR1 LNHDA and CDR2 SQIVND (reference sequence). DNA for the CDR3: TGTGCCAGTAGTCCCCTCACTAGCGGACCGACTAACAATGAGCAGTTCTTC. The encoded protein is CASSPLTSGPTNNEQFF.

The chain is built from TRBV7-2 and TRBJ2-3; D gene uncertain. The germline gives CDR1 SGHTA, CDR2 FQGNSA. V was trimmed by 3 bases and J by 6 bases, leaving 13 bases between them. There are 14 residues in the CDR3. CDR3 loop: CASSFEPRVDTQYF. For the CDR3, the DNA is TGTGCCAGCAGCTTTGAGCCGCGTGTGGATACGCAGTATTTT.

CDR3 sequence reads: CASSRGPERGPGELFF. CDR3 DNA sequence: TGTGCCAGCAGCCGAGGACCCGAACGGGGGCCCGGGGAGCTGTTTTTT. The chain couples TRBV4-2 to TRBJ2-2, with D perhaps matching TRBD1 or TRBD2 (6 bases each). Germline V gene data show CDR1 as LGHNA and CDR2 as YNFKEQ. The CDR3 is 16 residues long. The V gene lost 4 bases and the J gene lost 6 bases, with 18 bases spanning the gap.

The genes are TRBV18 and TRBJ2-5, with 9 bases identical to TRBD1. The CDR3 is made up of 15 amino acids. V trimming: 3 bases; J trimming: 1 base; junction bases outside the gene matches: 3. Germline values: CDR1 KGHSH, CDR2 LQKENI. CDR3 DNA sequence: TGTGCCAGCTCACCGGGACAGGGATCCCAAGAGACCCAGTACTTC. Amino acid sequence: CASSPGQGSQETQYF.

The J gene is TRBJ2-2, the V gene TRBV25-1; D unresolved. V lost 3 bases and J 3 bases, leaving 8 bases between the germline ends. The germline gives CDR1 MGHDK, CDR2 SYGVNS. The CDR3 totals 14 residues. The CDR3, as DNA: TGTGCCAGCAGTGATGAGGTTTACACCGGGGAGCTGTTTTTT. This encodes CASSDEVYTGELFF.

The sample holds one count of this clone. This chain joins TRBV5-1 and TRBJ1-1; D gene unclear. The CDR3 loop spans 13 amino acids. Trimming cost V 4 bases and J 2 bases, with 9 bases left between them. CDR1 and CDR2 (germline): SGHRS, YFSETQ. As DNA, the CDR3 is TGCGCCAGCAGCACCGGAATCAACACTGAAGCTTTCTTT. It is translated as CASSTGINTEAFF.

This clone was observed a single time. V usage is TRBV5-6 and J usage is TRBJ2-5, with 8 bases matching TRBD2. The CDR3 loop spans 13 amino acids. V shed 2 bases, J shed 5 bases, and the junction held 2 bases outside the gene matches. CDR1 is SGHDT, CDR2 YYEEEE, per germline. This CDR3 is CASSFQRGETQYF. The CDR3 DNA is TGTGCCAGCAGCTTTCAGCGGGGGGAGACCCAGTACTTC.

The genes are TRBV28 and TRBJ2-7, with 13 bases fitting TRBD2. Germline V gene lookup returns CDR1 MDHEN and CDR2 SYDVKM. This CDR3 spans 16 amino acids. The J segment lost 0 bases and the V segment lost 3 bases, leaving 2 bases of the junction unmatched. CDR3 region: CASSLTSGRTSYEQYF. DNA for the CDR3: TGTGCCAGCAGTTTGACTAGCGGGAGGACCTCCTACGAGCAGTACTTC.

The V gene is TRBV6-1, the J gene TRBJ1-5; 7 nucleotides line up with TRBD1. With 10 bases clipped from V and 3 bases from J, the junction kept 6 bases outside the gene matches. The germline gives CDR1 MNHNS, CDR2 SASEGT. CDR3 length: 13 amino acids. CDR3 protein: CATRQGNNQPQHF. The CDR3 bases are TGTGCCACCCGACAGGGCAACAATCAGCCCCAGCATTTT.

As concerns this clone: The same CDR3 arises from other DNA sequences in this sample as well. The chain recombines TRBV5-1 with TRBJ2-2; 7 bases line up with TRBD2. Germline-derived CDR1 and CDR2 are SGHRS and YFSETQ. The junction had 3 bases not matched to a gene; V was cut back by 5 bases and J by 2 bases. CDR3 length equals 14 residues. The CDR3 is CASSPAGNTGELFF. Written as DNA, the CDR3 is TGCGCCAGCAGTCCAGCGGGAAACACCGGGGAGCTGTTTTTT.

This clone was seen just once. The junction departs from the called germline gene at one end, perhaps through a read error. This chain connects TRBV2 to TRBJ2-3; TRBD2 agrees at 9 bases. The CDR3 extends over 10 amino acids. From germline, CDR1 is SNHLY and CDR2 FYNNEI. For the CDR3, the DNA is TGTGCCAAACGGACTAGCGAGTGCCATTTT. Amino acid sequence: CAKRTSECHF.

This clone was seen a handful of times. The rearrangement links TRBV30 to TRBJ1-1; D remains ambiguous. The germline V gene encodes CDR1 GTSNPN and CDR2 SVGIG (reference sequence). The CDR3 is made up of 14 amino acids. The ends were cut back, 5 bases at V and 1 base at J, with 14 bases in the middle. The DNA of the CDR3 is TGTGCCTGGGAGAGGCGGGTACCGAACACTGAAGCTTTCTTT. It encodes CAWERRVPNTEAFF.

V and J are TRBV6-1 and TRBJ2-7; TRBD2 matches at 7 bases. V dropped 0 bases and J dropped 2; count of bases not matched to a gene: 13. Germline CDR1 is MNHNS and CDR2 is SASEGT. This CDR3 contains 18 residues. DNA of the CDR3: TGTGCCAGCAGTGAAGCGGGCGGCGGGAGCGGGCTGACCTACGAGCAGTACTTC. Protein: CASSEAGGGSGLTYEQYF.

V and J are TRBV2 and TRBJ2-5; D possibly corresponds to TRBD1 (5 bases). V was shortened by 7 bases and J by 5 bases, with 11 bases between the two germline ends. CDR3 length: 12 residues. The germline gives CDR1 SNHLY, CDR2 FYNNEI. As DNA, the CDR3 is TGTGCCAGCAATCTTTCAGGGGAGACCCAGTACTTC. It is translated as CASNLSGETQYF. The full variable domain, completed using reference TRBV2 and TRBJ2-5, is EPEVTQTPSHQVTQMGQEVILRCVPISNHLYFYWYRQILGQKVEFLVSFYNNEISEKSEIFDDQFSVERPDGSNFTLKIRSTKLEDSAMYFCASNLSGETQYFGPGTRLLVL.

The rearrangement uses TRBV6-5 and TRBJ2-1; 9 nucleotides match TRBD2. In germline, CDR1 is MNHEY, CDR2 SVGAGI. The CDR3 has 15 residues. The V segment lost 7 bases and the J segment 0 bases; nucleotides outside the gene matches: 4. CDR3 amino acids: CASTGLASSYNEQFF. The DNA for the CDR3 is TGTGCCAGCACCGGACTAGCGTCCTCCTACAATGAGCAGTTCTTC.

Remarks on this clone: The sample holds other DNA sequences that translate to the same CDR3. The rearrangement uses TRBV2 and TRBJ2-3, with a weak D call TRBD2 (5 bases). The CDR3 has 11 amino acids. Germline CDR1 and CDR2: SNHLY and FYNNEI. The V end was cut by 11 bases, the J end by 1 base, with 7 bases between. CDR3 sequence reads: CASRGTDTQYF. The CDR3 DNA follows: TGTGCCTCGAGGGGCACAGATACGCAGTATTTT.

The chain uses TRBV30 and TRBJ2-7; the D gene is possibly TRBD2 (5 bases). The CDR3 loop spans 12 amino acids. The V and J ends lost 0 bases and 6 bases respectively, with 9 bases between them. Germline CDR1 GTSNPN, CDR2 SVGIG (reference sequence). CDR3 protein: CAWSVLAGEQYF. The CDR3 DNA reads TGTGCCTGGAGTGTACTGGCGGGCGAGCAGTACTTC.

The chain couples TRBV25-1 to TRBJ2-7; TRBD2 agrees at 14 bases. Germline CDR1 and CDR2: MGHDK and SYGVNS. This CDR3 is 16 amino acids long. Trimming removed 4 bases from V and 1 base from J; junction bases left unmatched: 3. Written as DNA, the CDR3 is TGTGCCAGCAGTGGAGGGACTAGCGGGAGTTCCTACGAGCAGTACTTC. Translating it yields CASSGGTSGSSYEQYF.

The CDR3 coding sequence is TGTGCCAGCAGTTTCCAGGGGGCGCCGGGGACTGAAGCTTTCTTT. Its protein product is CASSFQGAPGTEAFF. The genes are TRBV28 and TRBJ1-1, with 8 bases fitting TRBD1. With 3 bases clipped from V and 5 bases from J, the junction kept 8 bases outside the gene matches. In germline, CDR1 is MDHEN, CDR2 SYDVKM. This CDR3 is built from 15 residues.

The CDR3 protein is CASSPSSPGGSKYEQYF. The CDR3 DNA reads TGTGCCAGCAGCCCCTCGAGCCCAGGGGGGTCGAAATACGAGCAGTACTTC. The chain uses TRBV4-2 and TRBJ2-7, with D possibly matching TRBD1 (7 bases). This CDR3 spans 17 amino acids. V shed 4 bases and J shed 4 bases, with 23 bases lying between them. CDR1 LGHNA and CDR2 YNFKEQ come from the germline V gene.

The chain joins TRBV15 to TRBJ2-3; either TRBD1 or TRBD2 may fit D (5 bases each). The CDR3 has 17 amino acids. Germline V gives CDR1 LNHNV, CDR2 YYDKDF (reference sequence). V was trimmed by 3 bases and J by 4 bases, leaving 20 bases between them. CDR3 sequence reads: CATSREVGGKFADTQYF. CDR3 nucleotides: TGTGCCACCAGCAGGGAGGTTGGGGGAAAGTTCGCAGATACGCAGTATTTT.

This sequence joins TRBV20-1 and TRBJ1-1; the D gene is possibly TRBD1 (5 bases). Germline values: CDR1 DFQATT, CDR2 SNEGSKA (reference sequence). Trimming took off 8 bases at V and 5 bases at J, with 12 bases between the two ends. The CDR3 extends over 11 amino acids. CDR3 residues: CSFRVDTEAFF. The CDR3 DNA reads as TGCAGTTTCAGGGTAGATACTGAAGCTTTCTTT.

In the case of this clone: Sequence at one end of the junction differs from germline and may be a read error. The chain recombines TRBV6-5 with TRBJ2-3; perhaps TRBD1 as D (5 bases). Germline CDR1 reads MNHEY; CDR2 reads SVGAGI. CDR3 size: 14 residues. The chain's CDR3 is CTSSWKGMTDTQYF. CDR3 bases: TGTACCAGCAGCTGGAAGGGGATGACAGATACGCAGTATTTT.

This sequence joins TRBV9 and TRBJ2-2, with 12 nucleotides matching TRBD2. V gave up 3 bases and J gave up 0 bases; unmatched junction bases: 6. The length of the CDR3 is 18 residues. Per germline, CDR1 SGDLS and CDR2 YYNGEE. The CDR3 sequence: CASSAGTSGWSNTGELFF. DNA for the CDR3: TGTGCCAGCAGCGCAGGGACTAGCGGGTGGTCGAACACCGGGGAGCTGTTTTTT.